These 30 T cell receptor beta chains share one sample of origin, sequenced in a study of blood T cell repertoires in COVID-19. Clones were sequenced by immunoSEQ multiplex PCR, and TCRdb holds only the in-frame ones, with some missing. Found here are 400,000 or so clones, roughly nine tenths of them singletons; the top ten hold 0.95% to 1.3%. The sample comprised PBMCs or T cells enriched from blood (not recorded which). The source is a man aged 25 to 45 who had recovered from COVID-19.

The J gene is TRBJ2-1, the V gene TRBV24-1; D is perhaps TRBD1 (6 bases). The CDR3 loop spans 14 amino acids. Trimming left V 4 bases short and J 5 bases short, with 11 bases between. Germline V gene lookup returns CDR1 KGHDR and CDR2 SFDVKD. The CDR3 sequence is CATSEQTGNNEQFF. CDR3 sequence (DNA): TGTGCCACCAGTGAACAGACAGGTAACAATGAGCAGTTCTTC.

The gene calls are TRBV6-1 and TRBJ2-1, with a weak D call TRBD1 (5 bases). V was trimmed by 2 bases and J by 0 bases, leaving 5 bases between them. Germline V lookup: CDR1 MNHNS, CDR2 SASEGT. This CDR3 contains 14 residues. CDR3 nucleotide sequence: TGTGCCAGCAGTGAACAGGGCTCCTACAATGAGCAGTTCTTC. Encoded protein: CASSEQGSYNEQFF.

The chain employs TRBV4-1 and TRBJ2-3; D possibly corresponds to TRBD1 (5 bases). From germline, CDR1 is MGHRA and CDR2 YSYEKL. Between the trimmed V and J ends, which lost 3 bases and 5 bases, there was a span of 12 bases. This CDR3 is built from 14 residues. CDR3 loop: CASSHGRAVDTQYF. The CDR3 region has the DNA TGCGCCAGCAGCCACGGCAGGGCCGTAGATACGCAGTATTTT.

The J gene is TRBJ2-1, the V gene TRBV28, with D perhaps TRBD2 (5 bases). The V end was cut by 2 bases, the J end by 0 bases, with 5 bases between. The germline gives CDR1 MDHEN, CDR2 SYDVKM. There are 14 residues in the CDR3. CDR3 sequence: CASSLGSSYNEQFF. The CDR3 DNA reads TGTGCCAGCAGTTTAGGGAGCTCCTACAATGAGCAGTTCTTC.

The chain links TRBV7-2 to TRBJ2-7; TRBD2 is a possible D gene (6 bases). This CDR3 region has 15 residues. V lost 5 bases to trimming and J lost 2 bases, with 16 bases between them. The germline V gene encodes CDR1 SGHTA and CDR2 FQGNSA. CDR3 residues: CASSLRDSTPYEQYF. The CDR3 DNA follows: TGTGCCAGCAGCCTCAGGGACTCAACACCCTACGAGCAGTACTTC. Complete variable domain (other parts from reference TRBV7-2 and TRBJ2-7): GAGVSQSPSNKVTEKGKDVELRCDPISGHTALYWYRQSLGQGLEFLIYFQGNSAPDKSGLPSDRFSAERTGGSVSTLTIQRTQQEDSAVYLCASSLRDSTPYEQYFGPGTRLTVT.

This chain connects TRBV2 to TRBJ2-7; TRBD1 matches at 7 bases. There are 13 residues in the CDR3. Germline V CDR1 and CDR2: SNHLY, FYNNEI. V was clipped by 8 bases and J by 3 bases; unmatched bases: 7. The CDR3 sequence is CASVSGTDYEQYF. CDR3 in DNA: TGTGCCAGCGTATCCGGGACAGACTACGAGCAGTACTTC. The full variable domain, its missing parts supplied by reference TRBV2 and TRBJ2-7, is EPEVTQTPSHQVTQMGQEVILRCVPISNHLYFYWYRQILGQKVEFLVSFYNNEISEKSEIFDDQFSVERPDGSNFTLKIRSTKLEDSAMYFCASVSGTDYEQYFGPGTRLTVT.

This clone was counted between two and nine times. Other DNA sequences in this sample translate to the same CDR3. This chain connects TRBV11-2 to TRBJ2-2, with TRBD2 matching 7 bases. The CDR3 covers 16 residues. J lost 2 bases, V lost 0 bases, and 3 bases had no gene match. Per germline, CDR1 SGHAT and CDR2 FQNNGV. The chain's CDR3 is CASSLDRAGNTGELFF. CDR3 sequence (DNA): TGTGCCAGCAGCTTAGATCGAGCGGGAAACACCGGGGAGCTGTTTTTT.

The chain joins TRBV9 to TRBJ2-1; a possible D gene is TRBD2 (7 bases). CDR1 is SGDLS, CDR2 YYNGEE, per germline. The CDR3 extends over 15 amino acids. V shed 3 bases and J shed 12 bases, with 22 bases lying between them. Here the CDR3 DNA reads TGTGCCAGCAGCGCGGGGGGCGGGCAGGCTCAGATGCAGTTCTTC. Translated, it gives CASSAGGGQAQMQFF.

V and J are TRBV15 and TRBJ1-6, with 8 positions matching TRBD1. V dropped 6 bases and J dropped 7; count of bases not matched to a gene: 11. The CDR3 consists of 16 residues. CDR1 and CDR2 (germline): LNHNV, YYDKDF (reference sequence). This chain's CDR3 is CATRSSRDRSNSPLHF. The CDR3 DNA sequence: TGTGCCACCAGGAGCTCCCGGGACAGGTCGAATTCACCCCTCCACTTT.

CDR3 DNA sequence: TGTGCCAGCAGGACACAGGGGGACGAGCAGTACTTC. Its translation is CASRTQGDEQYF. The chain joins TRBV6-5 to TRBJ2-7; 8 positions agree with TRBD1. Trimming removed 6 bases from V and 5 bases from J; junction bases left unmatched: 3. The CDR3 contains 12 residues. Germline CDR1 reads MNHEY; CDR2 reads SVGAGI.

V gene TRBV19 combines with J gene TRBJ2-5, with D uncertain. CDR1 and CDR2 from the germline V gene are LNHDA and SQIVND (reference sequence). V was clipped by 3 bases and J by 1 base, with 3 bases between them. The CDR3 extends over 12 amino acids. CDR3 nucleotides: TGTGCCAGTAGTATCAGCCAAGAGACCCAGTACTTC. This codes for CASSISQETQYF. Drawing the rest from reference TRBV19 and TRBJ2-5, the complete variable domain is DGGITQSPKYLFRKEGQNVTLSCEQNLNHDAMYWYRQDPGQGLRLIYYSQIVNDFQKGDIAEGYSVSREKKESFPLTVTSAQKNPTAFYLCASSISQETQYFGPGTRLLVL.

This chain joins TRBV19 and TRBJ1-2; 7 bases are shared with TRBD1. The germline CDR1 and CDR2 sequences are LNHDA and SQIVND (reference sequence). The CDR3 sequence is 14 residues long. V lost 7 bases, J lost 3 bases, and 8 bases stayed unmatched. The CDR3 nucleotides are TGTGCCAGTAATACGGACAGGCTATACTATGGCTACACCTTC. This codes for CASNTDRLYYGYTF. The full variable domain, its missing parts supplied by reference TRBV19 and TRBJ1-2, is DGGITQSPKYLFRKEGQNVTLSCEQNLNHDAMYWYRQDPGQGLRLIYYSQIVNDFQKGDIAEGYSVSREKKESFPLTVTSAQKNPTAFYLCASNTDRLYYGYTFGSGTRLTVV.

The chain combines TRBV27 with TRBJ2-3; tentatively, D is TRBD1 (5 bases). Trimming cost V 2 bases and J 0 bases, with 6 bases left between them. This CDR3 has 14 residues. In germline, CDR1 is MNHEY, CDR2 SMNVEV (reference sequence). Here the CDR3 reads CASSLGASTDTQYF. The CDR3 region has the DNA TGTGCCAGCAGTTTAGGGGCGAGCACAGATACGCAGTATTTT.

V gene TRBV28 combines with J gene TRBJ2-3; perhaps TRBD2 as D (5 bases). Looked up from germline, CDR1 is MDHEN and CDR2 is SYDVKM. V was trimmed by 2 bases and J by 6 bases, leaving 9 bases between them. The CDR3 covers 13 residues. Here the CDR3 reads CASSLEGVDTQYF. In nucleotides, the CDR3 is TGTGCCAGCAGTTTAGAGGGTGTCGATACGCAGTATTTT.

The V gene is TRBV3-1 (or the pseudogene TRBV3-2), the J gene TRBJ2-7; D possibly corresponds to TRBD1 (6 bases). Germline CDR1 and CDR2: LGHDT and YNNKEL (reference sequence). The CDR3 has 13 amino acids. The V and J ends lost 3 bases and 1 base respectively, with 7 bases between them. The CDR3 DNA reads TGTGCCAGCAGCCAGGGGGCGTCCTACGAGCAGTACTTC. This sequence encodes CASSQGASYEQYF.

The V call is TRBV3-1 (or the pseudogene TRBV3-2), the J call TRBJ2-3; TRBD2 matches at 7 bases. This CDR3 contains 16 residues. Germline V gene sequence: CDR1 LGHDT, CDR2 YNNKEL (reference sequence). V dropped 5 bases and J dropped 0; count of bases not matched to a gene: 8. For the CDR3, the DNA is TGTGCCAGCAGCGAAATAGCGGGTTCTAGCACAGATACGCAGTATTTT. Translating it yields CASSEIAGSSTDTQYF.

Comments on this clone: In the same sample, other DNA sequences code for this CDR3. The chain couples TRBV2 to TRBJ1-5; TRBD1 might be the D (5 bases). Germline V gene data show CDR1 as SNHLY and CDR2 as FYNNEI. This CDR3 contains 13 residues. Trimming took 7 bases from V and 1 from J, leaving 8 bases between them. The CDR3 protein is CASMRDSNQPQHF. DNA of the CDR3: TGTGCCAGCATGCGGGACAGCAATCAGCCCCAGCATTTT. The variable domain in full, with the rest retrieved from reference TRBV2 and TRBJ1-5, is EPEVTQTPSHQVTQMGQEVILRCVPISNHLYFYWYRQILGQKVEFLVSFYNNEISEKSEIFDDQFSVERPDGSNFTLKIRSTKLEDSAMYFCASMRDSNQPQHFGDGTRLSIL.

This chain joins TRBV5-4 and TRBJ1-2; D is ambiguous. The CDR3 runs 14 residues. The V and J ends lost 4 bases and 6 bases respectively, with 16 bases between them. Germline CDR1 and CDR2: SGHNT and YYREEE (reference sequence). CDR3 loop: CASSAVGGKDGYTF. CDR3 coding DNA: TGTGCCAGCAGCGCCGTTGGAGGGAAGGATGGCTACACCTTC.

This clone came up once. This chain joins TRBV19 and TRBJ2-1, with 8 nucleotides matching TRBD2. The trim removed 3 bases at V and 5 bases at J, leaving 3 bases unmatched. Germline V gene lookup returns CDR1 LNHDA and CDR2 SQIVND (reference sequence). The CDR3 is made up of 14 amino acids. CDR3 bases: TGTGCCAGTAGTATGCGGGAGGCTAACAATGAGCAGTTCTTC. It yields the protein CASSMREANNEQFF. The full variable domain, in which reference TRBV19 and TRBJ2-1 provide the parts outside the CDR3, is DGGITQSPKYLFRKEGQNVTLSCEQNLNHDAMYWYRQDPGQGLRLIYYSQIVNDFQKGDIAEGYSVSREKKESFPLTVTSAQKNPTAFYLCASSMREANNEQFFGPGTRLTVL.

The chain is built from TRBV12-5 and TRBJ2-3; D might be TRBD2 (7 bases). Trimming left V 3 bases short and J 5 bases short, with 12 bases between. This CDR3 spans 14 amino acids. Germline V gene sequence: CDR1 LGHNT, CDR2 FRNRAP. The CDR3 DNA reads as TGTGCTAGTGGTTTCGGACTAGGGGGAGATACGCAGTATTTT. Its protein product is CASGFGLGGDTQYF.

The chain couples TRBV7-8 to TRBJ2-1; 11 positions agree with TRBD2. CDR1 and CDR2 (germline): SGHVS, FQNEAQ. The CDR3 is 16 amino acids. V trimming: 5 bases; J trimming: 8 bases; junction bases outside the gene matches: 11. The CDR3 DNA reads TGTGCCAGCAGCACACCTTTAGCGGGAGGGGCCCATGAGCAGTTCTTC. This codes for CASSTPLAGGAHEQFF.

The gene calls are TRBV10-3 and TRBJ1-4, with D unclear. The CDR3 has 13 residues. CDR1 is ENHRY and CDR2 is SYGVKD in the germline V gene. Between the trimmed V and J ends, which lost 8 bases and 5 bases, there was a span of 12 bases. CDR3 sequence reads: CAIRSGENEKLFF. The CDR3 DNA follows: TGTGCCATCCGTTCCGGGGAAAATGAAAAACTGTTTTTT.

The V and J genes are TRBV18 and TRBJ2-7; D is perhaps TRBD1 (6 bases). Trimming removed 3 bases from V and 6 bases from J, with 15 bases in between. The CDR3 is 14 amino acids. Germline V gene data show CDR1 as KGHSH and CDR2 as LQKENI. Here the CDR3 reads CASSPDQGMSEQYF. The CDR3 DNA sequence: TGTGCCAGCTCACCGGACCAGGGGATGAGCGAGCAGTACTTC.

V is TRBV7-6 and J is TRBJ1-1, with 7 bases that match TRBD1. After removal of 1 base from V and 4 bases from J, the junction contained 12 bases not matched to a gene. The germline CDR1 and CDR2 sequences are SGHVS and FNYEAQ. The CDR3 has 17 residues. The DNA for the CDR3 is TGTGCCAGCAGCTTAGGGAGCTTCGACAGGGCCTCCACTGAAGCTTTCTTT. This translates into CASSLGSFDRASTEAFF.

The chain carries TRBV4-1 and TRBJ1-2; D is perhaps TRBD1 (6 bases). This CDR3 comprises 14 residues. V was clipped by 1 base and J by 3 bases, with 9 bases between them. CDR1 MGHRA and CDR2 YSYEKL come from the germline V gene. The CDR3 bases are TGCGCCAGCAGCCAAGCACAGGGAGACTATGGCTACACCTTC. As protein: CASSQAQGDYGYTF.

This clone was recorded only once. The chain recombines TRBV10-3 with TRBJ2-5, with 7 bases matching TRBD2. In germline, CDR1 is ENHRY, CDR2 SYGVKD. V trimming: 5 bases; J trimming: 4 bases; junction bases outside the gene matches: 7. The CDR3 contains 14 residues. CDR3 DNA: TGTGCCATCAGTCTGACTAGCTTTGGAGAGACCCAGTACTTC. This translates into CAISLTSFGETQYF.

In this sample, this clone turned up a few times. This sequence joins TRBV23-1 and TRBJ2-2; 7 bases agree with TRBD2. TRBV23-1 is sorted into the ORF group, with uncertain function. This CDR3 has 16 amino acids. V was clipped by 3 bases and J by 5 bases; unmatched bases: 9. CDR3 loop: CASSQPGLKKTGELFF. DNA for the CDR3: TGCGCCAGCAGTCAGCCGGGACTAAAAAAGACCGGGGAGCTGTTTTTT.

The V gene is TRBV11-2, the J gene TRBJ2-7; TRBD1 aligns across 12 bases. This CDR3 comprises 18 residues. Germline V gene data show CDR1 as SGHAT and CDR2 as FQNNGV. V lost 4 bases to trimming and J lost 4 bases; unmatched junction nucleotides: 14. This chain's CDR3 is CASSSYDPGTGGFYEQYF. The CDR3 nucleotides read TGTGCCAGCAGCTCCTACGACCCGGGGACAGGGGGCTTTTACGAGCAGTACTTC.

This clone was seen just once. This chain links TRBV28 with TRBJ2-7; the match to TRBD2 covers 7 bases. V lost 2 bases to trimming and J lost 4 bases; unmatched junction nucleotides: 8. CDR1 and CDR2 (germline): MDHEN, SYDVKM. The length of the CDR3 is 15 residues. CDR3 protein: CASSLRREIPYEQYF. The CDR3 nucleotides read TGTGCCAGCAGTTTAAGGCGGGAGATTCCTTACGAGCAGTACTTC.

The chain combines TRBV3-1 (or the pseudogene TRBV3-2) with TRBJ1-2; a weak D match, TRBD1 (5 bases). The CDR3 covers 14 residues. The V end was cut by 1 base, the J end by 4 bases, with 10 bases between. The germline V gene encodes CDR1 LGHDT and CDR2 YNNKEL (reference sequence). CDR3 protein: CASSQAWGPYGYTF. The DNA for the CDR3 is TGTGCCAGCAGCCAAGCCTGGGGCCCCTATGGCTACACCTTC.